The 12 T cell receptor beta chains below all came from one sample that was sequenced in a study of control samples from healthy donors and cancer patients. The table came from immunoSEQ multiplex PCR; TCRdb's copy has only in-frame clones and leaves some out. There are 150,000 to 200,000 clones in the sample; roughly 91% occur only once, and around 1.6% lies in the top ten. The sequenced sample consisted of blood. All receptors derive from a man aged 18 to 30 in good health.

The chain carries TRBV4-1 and TRBJ1-5; tentative D call: TRBD1 (5 bases). There are 16 residues in the CDR3. Germline loops: CDR1 MGHRA, CDR2 YSYEKL. With 2 bases removed from V and 4 bases from J, the gap between germline ends came to 15 bases. CDR3 sequence (DNA): TGCGCCAGCAGCCAACCCCCGGGACCGCCTAATCAGCCCCAGCATTTT. The encoded protein is CASSQPPGPPNQPQHF.

The rearrangement uses TRBV12-5 and TRBJ1-6, with 11 positions matching TRBD1. The CDR3 is 15 amino acids. V gave up 6 bases and J gave up 7 bases; unmatched junction bases: 5. Germline-derived CDR1 and CDR2 are LGHNT and FRNRAP. The CDR3 loop is CASGAGTGGNSPLHF. CDR3 nucleotide sequence: TGTGCTAGTGGCGCCGGGACAGGGGGAAATTCACCCCTCCACTTT.

A single count supports this clone. The chain carries TRBV29-1 and TRBJ2-7; the D is unclear. The CDR3 contains 13 residues. The germline V and J ends were trimmed by 7 bases and 1 base, with 14 bases remaining between them. The germline CDR1 and CDR2 sequences are SQVTM and ANQGSEA. CDR3 in amino acids: CSARGYLSYEQYF. DNA for the CDR3: TGCAGCGCCCGTGGGTACCTATCCTACGAGCAGTACTTC.

This sequence joins TRBV18 and TRBJ2-7; D not certain. V was shortened by 0 bases and J by 3 bases, with 6 bases between the two germline ends. The CDR3 runs to 13 residues. CDR1 KGHSH and CDR2 LQKENI come from the germline V gene. CDR3 nucleotide sequence: TGTGCCAGCTCACCACCCAAGGACTACGAGCAGTACTTC. Protein sequence: CASSPPKDYEQYF.

The genes are TRBV3-1 (or the pseudogene TRBV3-2) and TRBJ1-5; a weak D match, TRBD1 (6 bases). This CDR3 comprises 14 residues. Germline CDR1 reads LGHDT; CDR2 reads YNNKEL (reference sequence). Trimming cost V 4 bases and J 6 bases, with 13 bases left between them. The CDR3 nucleotides read TGTGCCAGCAGCCCTGGGACAAGCTTTCAGCCCCAGCATTTT. This encodes CASSPGTSFQPQHF.

V gene TRBV2 combines with J gene TRBJ1-2; TRBD1 aligns across 10 bases. Germline CDR1 is SNHLY and CDR2 is FYNNEI. The V and J ends lost 6 bases and 2 bases, in that order; junction bases with no gene match: 3. This CDR3 is built from 14 residues. The CDR3 DNA is TGTGCCAGCAGGGGACAGGGGCTGAACTATGGCTACACCTTC. Translating it yields CASRGQGLNYGYTF.

The J gene is TRBJ2-7, the V gene TRBV2; possibly TRBD2 for D (5 bases). The CDR3 spans 15 residues. CDR1 and CDR2 (germline): SNHLY, FYNNEI. Trimming took 4 bases from V and 7 from J, leaving 20 bases between them. The CDR3 coding sequence is TGTGCCAGCAGTGGTACGAGCAGTAGGTCGGGAGAGCAGTACTTC. Translated, it gives CASSGTSSRSGEQYF.

The gene calls are TRBV5-1 and TRBJ2-4; 10 nucleotides match TRBD2. With 5 bases clipped from V and 8 bases from J, the junction kept 7 bases outside the gene matches. Germline V CDR1 and CDR2: SGHRS, YFSETQ. This CDR3 is 14 amino acids long. The chain's CDR3 is CASRDLAGEDIQYF. The CDR3 region has the DNA TGCGCCAGCAGAGACCTAGCGGGGGAGGACATTCAGTACTTC.

The chain recombines TRBV4-1 with TRBJ1-1, with TRBD1 matching over 7 bases. This CDR3 contains 17 residues. Germline CDR1 reads MGHRA; CDR2 reads YSYEKL. J gave up 0 bases and V 1 base, and 8 bases lay outside the gene matches. The CDR3 here is CASSQATGANMNTEAFF. CDR3 bases: TGCGCCAGCAGCCAAGCCACAGGGGCGAACATGAACACTGAAGCTTTCTTT.

The chain joins TRBV6-5 to TRBJ2-7, with D uncertain. Trimming stripped 6 bases from V and 3 bases from J, with 6 bases between. The CDR3 consists of 11 residues. Germline assignment: CDR1 MNHEY and CDR2 SVGAGI. In nucleotides, the CDR3 is TGTGCCAGCAGGGCACTCTACGAGCAGTACTTC. Translating it yields CASRALYEQYF.

This clone has more than one count but fewer than ten. The V gene is TRBV18, the J gene TRBJ2-7; 9 positions match TRBD1. The germline CDR1 and CDR2 sequences are KGHSH and LQKENI. V shed 5 bases and J 3 bases; nucleotides not matched to a gene: 2. This CDR3 region has 13 residues. Here the CDR3 DNA reads TGTGCCAGCTCAGCGACAGGGGGCTACGAGCAGTACTTC. Translating gives CASSATGGYEQYF.

V gene TRBV19 combines with J gene TRBJ1-2; no clear D. The V and J ends lost 3 bases and 8 bases respectively, with 13 bases between them. The CDR3 runs to 13 residues. Germline CDR1 and CDR2: LNHDA and SQIVND (reference sequence). As DNA, the CDR3 is TGTGCCAGTAGTATGGGTCGTATCGAGGGCTACACCTTC. It translates to CASSMGRIEGYTF.